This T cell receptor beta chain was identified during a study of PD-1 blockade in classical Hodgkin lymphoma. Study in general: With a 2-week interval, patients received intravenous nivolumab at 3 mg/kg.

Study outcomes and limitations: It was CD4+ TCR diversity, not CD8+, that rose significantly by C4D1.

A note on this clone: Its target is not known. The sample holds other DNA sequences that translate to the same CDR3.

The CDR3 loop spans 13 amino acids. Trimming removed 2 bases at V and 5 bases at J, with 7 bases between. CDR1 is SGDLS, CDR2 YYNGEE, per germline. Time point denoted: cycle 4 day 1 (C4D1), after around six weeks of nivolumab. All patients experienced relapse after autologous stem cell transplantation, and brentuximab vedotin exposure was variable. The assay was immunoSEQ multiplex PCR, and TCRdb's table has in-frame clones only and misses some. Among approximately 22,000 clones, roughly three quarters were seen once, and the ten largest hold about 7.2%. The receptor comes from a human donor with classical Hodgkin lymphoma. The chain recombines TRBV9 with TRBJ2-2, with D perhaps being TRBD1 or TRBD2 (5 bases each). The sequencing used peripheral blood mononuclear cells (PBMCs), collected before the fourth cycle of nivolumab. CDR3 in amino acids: CASSVGGTGELFF. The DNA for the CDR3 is TGTGCCAGCAGCGTTGGGGGAACCGGGGAGCTGTTTTTT.